This T cell receptor (beta chain) was captured in a study of identical twins. Overall study results and limits: There is a chance that invariant MAIT and iNKT cells partially muddied zero-insertion analyses. Fewer insertions marked abundant cord blood beta clonotypes; young adult naive trended weakly, memory not at all.

TCRdb reprocessed the 5' RACE reads with MiXCR, giving one entry per CDR3 protein. The sample includes 500,000 or so distinct CDR3 sequences, 20% to 25% of them seen just once. Points on this clonotype: Its antigen is still unknown.

Germline assignment: CDR1 SGHRS and CDR2 YFSETQ. This CDR3 region has 15 residues. The ends lost 4 bases at V and 4 bases at J; junction bases unmatched: 8. A further study also used this sample, focusing on T cells expressing NK-cell markers. That source reports: Seven of the eight sequenced donors were classified as HCMV-seropositive, and one was classified as seronegative. These clonotypes also led the CD3+CD56-NKG2C+ fraction in several donors.

This chain connects TRBV5-1 to TRBJ2-3; the match to TRBD2 covers 8 bases. Material: CD4+ T cells sorted from blood. The origin of this receptor is a woman between 18 and 29 years old in good health. The CDR3 DNA sequence: TGCGCCAGCAGCATTTTAGCGGGAAGTGCAGATACGCAGTATTTT. It translates to CASSILAGSADTQYF.